These 20 T cell receptor beta chains were sequenced from one sample in a study of shared clonotypes between healthy human individuals. The table came from immunoSEQ multiplex PCR; TCRdb's copy has only in-frame clones and leaves some out. The table records roughly 760,000 clones, around 67% of them present only once. Source material: memory CD4+ T cells sorted from blood. Subset defined: CD45RA-negative fraction. These receptors originate from a woman in her thirties in good health.

This clone showed up just a few times. The chain combines TRBV28 with TRBJ2-3, with D uncertain. This CDR3 contains 13 residues. The germline V and J ends were trimmed by 7 bases and 5 bases, with 13 bases remaining between them. Germline CDR1 and CDR2: MDHEN and SYDVKM. The CDR3 loop is CASTLPYVDTQYF. The CDR3, as DNA: TGTGCCAGCACATTGCCCTACGTAGATACGCAGTATTTT. The full variable domain, with the rest looked up from reference TRBV28 and TRBJ2-3, is DVKVTQSSRYLVKRTGEKVFLECVQDMDHENMFWYRQDPGLGLRLIYFSYDVKMKEKGDIPEGYSVSREKKERFSLILESASTNQTSMYLCASTLPYVDTQYFGPGTRLTVL.

V usage is TRBV19 and J usage is TRBJ1-2, with no clear D. There are 16 residues in the CDR3. In germline, CDR1 is LNHDA, CDR2 SQIVND (reference sequence). V was pared by 6 bases and J by 7 bases, with 24 bases between. In DNA form, the CDR3 reads TGTGCCAGTAGCCCCCCCATCCGCTACTGGGCTCCTGGCTACACCTTC. This encodes CASSPPIRYWAPGYTF.

The gene calls are TRBV19 and TRBJ2-3; 8 bases agree with TRBD2. V shed 5 bases and J 5 bases; nucleotides not matched to a gene: 12. The germline V gene encodes CDR1 LNHDA and CDR2 SQIVND (reference sequence). The CDR3 contains 16 residues. CDR3 sequence (DNA): TGTGCCAGTAGTCAACCGGGACTAGAGTATAGAGATACGCAGTATTTT. It yields the protein CASSQPGLEYRDTQYF. Using reference TRBV19 and TRBJ2-3 for the parts outside the CDR3, the full variable domain is DGGITQSPKYLFRKEGQNVTLSCEQNLNHDAMYWYRQDPGQGLRLIYYSQIVNDFQKGDIAEGYSVSREKKESFPLTVTSAQKNPTAFYLCASSQPGLEYRDTQYFGPGTRLTVL.

Worth noting for this clone: This sample includes further DNA sequences coding for the same CDR3. The chain has TRBV6-6 and TRBJ2-7, with D possibly being TRBD1 (5 bases). Germline CDR1 MNHNY, CDR2 SVGAGI (reference sequence). This CDR3 comprises 13 residues. V was clipped by 2 bases and J by 4 bases, with 9 bases between them. Here the CDR3 reads CASSYGAGYEQYF. CDR3 coding DNA: TGTGCCAGCAGTTACGGGGCAGGATACGAGCAGTACTTC.

The chain recombines TRBV29-1 with TRBJ2-5; 7 nucleotides line up with TRBD2. CDR1 is SQVTM, CDR2 ANQGSEA, per germline. J gave up 5 bases and V 3 bases, and 9 bases lay outside the gene matches. The CDR3 contains 14 residues. Here the CDR3 DNA reads TGCAGCGTTGATGTAGCGGGTCTGTCGGAGACCCAGTACTTC. Encoded protein: CSVDVAGLSETQYF.

At least ten counts were recorded for this clone. Other DNA sequences in this sample translate to the same CDR3. This rearrangement joins TRBV19 to TRBJ1-5; unclear D gene. CDR1 and CDR2 (germline): LNHDA, SQIVND (reference sequence). Trimming left V 2 bases short and J 2 bases short, with 13 bases between. The CDR3 runs 16 residues. The CDR3, as DNA: TGTGCCAGTAGTATAAGTACCGCCGGGGGCAATCAGCCCCAGCATTTT. Its protein is CASSISTAGGNQPQHF.

This chain connects TRBV19 to TRBJ1-1; TRBD1 aligns across 7 bases. CDR3 length equals 13 residues. J was trimmed by 3 bases and V by 7 bases; bases with no gene match: 5. CDR1 and CDR2 from the germline V gene are LNHDA and SQIVND (reference sequence). In nucleotides, the CDR3 is TGTGCCAGTATCCACAGGGGCTACACTGAAGCTTTCTTT. Translating it yields CASIHRGYTEAFF.

The V and J genes are TRBV2 and TRBJ1-5; D unclear. The CDR3 is made up of 14 amino acids. The V gene's germline CDR1 is SNHLY and CDR2 FYNNEI. Trimming shortened V by 8 bases and J by 2 bases, and 13 bases separated the two germline ends. The chain's CDR3 is CASANQERNQPQHF. The CDR3 DNA sequence: TGTGCCAGCGCTAACCAAGAGCGCAATCAGCCCCAGCATTTT.

V is TRBV2 and J is TRBJ2-7; D is possibly TRBD1 or TRBD2 (5 bases each). The CDR3 length is 14 residues. V was trimmed by 4 bases and J by 4 bases, leaving 14 bases between them. The germline gives CDR1 SNHLY, CDR2 FYNNEI. The CDR3 nucleotides read TGTGCCAGCAGTGGTAGGGGACCACGTTACGAGCAGTACTTC. This translates into CASSGRGPRYEQYF.

This clone was counted between two and nine times. V is TRBV7-3 and J is TRBJ2-1, with 8 positions matching TRBD2. CDR3 length: 15 amino acids. The V and J ends lost 2 bases and 2 bases, in that order; junction bases with no gene match: 2. Germline V CDR1 and CDR2: SGHTA, FQGTGA. The CDR3 nucleotides read TGTGCCAGCAGCTTAGATAGCGGGACCTACAATGAGCAGTTCTTC. Translated, it gives CASSLDSGTYNEQFF.

The V call is TRBV7-3, the J call TRBJ2-1, with TRBD2 matching 8 bases. CDR3 length equals 15 residues. With 2 bases clipped from V and 10 bases from J, the junction kept 10 bases outside the gene matches. Germline CDR1 SGHTA, CDR2 FQGTGA. The CDR3 here is CASSLQAGGPPEQFF. The DNA for the CDR3 is TGTGCCAGCAGCTTACAGGCGGGAGGACCCCCGGAGCAGTTCTTC.

In DNA form, the CDR3 reads TGTGCCAGCAGCTCGGGGACCACCGTTAACAATGAGCAGTTCTTC. Protein: CASSSGTTVNNEQFF. V gene TRBV28 combines with J gene TRBJ2-1; perhaps D is TRBD1 or TRBD2 (5 bases each). The CDR3 loop spans 15 amino acids. Trimming pared 6 bases from V and 5 bases from J, leaving 17 bases between. Germline V gene sequence: CDR1 MDHEN, CDR2 SYDVKM.

V is TRBV18 and J is TRBJ2-7, with 10 bases lining up with TRBD2. The germline V gene has CDR1 KGHSH and CDR2 LQKENI. Trimming cost V 3 bases and J 4 bases; bases outside gene matches: 6. The CDR3 sequence is 15 residues long. The CDR3 region has the DNA TGTGCCAGCTCACCCTTAGCGGGAGGTGGTTACGAGCAGTACTTC. Translated, it gives CASSPLAGGGYEQYF.

The V gene is TRBV19, the J gene TRBJ2-1; the match to TRBD2 covers 7 bases. The length of the CDR3 is 16 residues. After removal of 2 bases from V and 7 bases from J, the junction contained 11 bases not matched to a gene. Germline loops: CDR1 LNHDA, CDR2 SQIVND (reference sequence). The CDR3 region is CASSISLGGLKNEQFF. The CDR3 DNA reads TGTGCCAGTAGTATAAGTCTGGGAGGGTTGAAAAATGAGCAGTTCTTC.

The chain links TRBV19 to TRBJ1-3, with D tentatively TRBD1 (6 bases). Trimming pared 7 bases from V and 2 bases from J, leaving 21 bases between. This CDR3 spans 17 amino acids. Germline V gene sequence: CDR1 LNHDA, CDR2 SQIVND (reference sequence). The CDR3 here is CASTMEGYRDPGNTIYF. For the CDR3, the DNA is TGTGCCAGTACCATGGAGGGTTACAGGGATCCTGGAAACACCATATATTTT. The complete variable domain, with remaining parts taken from reference TRBV19 and TRBJ1-3, reads DGGITQSPKYLFRKEGQNVTLSCEQNLNHDAMYWYRQDPGQGLRLIYYSQIVNDFQKGDIAEGYSVSREKKESFPLTVTSAQKNPTAFYLCASTMEGYRDPGNTIYFGEGSWLTVV.

Regarding this clone: The sample contains more than one DNA sequence encoding this CDR3. This rearrangement joins TRBV27 to TRBJ2-7; TRBD2 agrees at 9 bases. V gave up 3 bases and J gave up 2 bases; unmatched junction bases: 5. Germline V CDR1 and CDR2: MNHEY, SMNVEV (reference sequence). CDR3 length equals 15 residues. The CDR3: CASSFLTSGTYEQYF. The DNA of the CDR3 is TGTGCCAGCAGTTTTCTGACTAGCGGCACCTACGAGCAGTACTTC.

This chain joins TRBV6-5 and TRBJ2-1; either TRBD1 or TRBD2 may supply D (5 bases each). CDR3 length: 15 amino acids. CDR1 is MNHEY and CDR2 is SVGAGI in the germline V gene. V was clipped by 6 bases and J by 8 bases, with 20 bases between them. In DNA form, the CDR3 reads TGTGCCAGCAGCAAGGAGAGGGGCGGATTCCATGAGCAGTTCTTC. As protein: CASSKERGGFHEQFF.

The rearrangement links TRBV6-5 to TRBJ1-1, with D unresolved. Germline loops: CDR1 MNHEY, CDR2 SVGAGI. CDR3 size: 14 residues. V lost 2 bases and J lost 3, with 10 bases in between. DNA of the CDR3: TGTGCCAGCAGTTACGACGGCCCAGACACTGAAGCTTTCTTT. This gives the protein CASSYDGPDTEAFF.

V is TRBV19 and J is TRBJ1-1; 9 nucleotides agree with TRBD1. This CDR3 region has 15 residues. After removal of 4 bases from V and 11 bases from J, the junction contained 14 bases not matched to a gene. CDR1 and CDR2 from the germline V gene are LNHDA and SQIVND (reference sequence). CDR3 coding DNA: TGTGCCAGTAGTACGCCGGGACAGGGACCCTTGTTGGCTTTCTTT. This encodes CASSTPGQGPLLAFF.

This chain links TRBV19 with TRBJ2-2; D is unresolved. V lost 5 bases and J 2 bases, leaving 18 bases between the germline ends. The CDR3 contains 17 residues. In germline, CDR1 is LNHDA, CDR2 SQIVND (reference sequence). The CDR3 region has the DNA TGTGCCAGTAGTTCTCCCTTCCGGACGCCTAACACCGGGGAGCTGTTTTTT. Protein: CASSSPFRTPNTGELFF.